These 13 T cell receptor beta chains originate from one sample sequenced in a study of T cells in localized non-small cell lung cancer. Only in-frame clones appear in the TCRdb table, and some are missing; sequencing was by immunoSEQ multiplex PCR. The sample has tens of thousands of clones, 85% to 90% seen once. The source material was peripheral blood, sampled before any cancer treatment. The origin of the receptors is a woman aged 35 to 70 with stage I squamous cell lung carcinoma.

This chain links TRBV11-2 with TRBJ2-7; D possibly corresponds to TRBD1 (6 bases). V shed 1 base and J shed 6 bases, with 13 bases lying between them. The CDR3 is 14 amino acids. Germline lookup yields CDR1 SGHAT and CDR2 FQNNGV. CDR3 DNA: TGTGCCAGCAGCTTAGGCGCCTCCAGGGGCGAGCAGTACTTC. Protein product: CASSLGASRGEQYF. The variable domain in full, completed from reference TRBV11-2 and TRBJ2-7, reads EAGVAQSPRYKIIEKRQSVAFWCNPISGHATLYWYQQILGQGPKLLIQFQNNGVVDDSQLPKDRFSAERLKGVDSTLKIQPAKLEDSAVYLCASSLGASRGEQYFGPGTRLTVT.

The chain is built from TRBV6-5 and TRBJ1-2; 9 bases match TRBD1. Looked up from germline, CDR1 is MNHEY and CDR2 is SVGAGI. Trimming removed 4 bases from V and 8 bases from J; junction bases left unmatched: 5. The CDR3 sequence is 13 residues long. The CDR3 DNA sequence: TGTGCCAGCAGTTCGGGACAGGGTCTGGGCTACACCTTC. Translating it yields CASSSGQGLGYTF.

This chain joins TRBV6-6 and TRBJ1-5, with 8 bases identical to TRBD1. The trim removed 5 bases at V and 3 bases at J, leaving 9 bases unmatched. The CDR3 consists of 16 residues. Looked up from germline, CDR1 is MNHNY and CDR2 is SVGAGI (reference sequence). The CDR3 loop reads CASSPGQGIDNQPQHF. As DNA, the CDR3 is TGTGCCAGCAGTCCCGGACAGGGAATTGACAATCAGCCCCAGCATTTT.

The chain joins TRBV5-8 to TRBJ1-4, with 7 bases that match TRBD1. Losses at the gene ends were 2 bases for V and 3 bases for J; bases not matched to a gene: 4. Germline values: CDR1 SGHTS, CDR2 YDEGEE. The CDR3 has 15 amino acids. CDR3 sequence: CASSFGGGPNEKLFF. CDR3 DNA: TGTGCCAGCAGCTTCGGAGGGGGCCCTAATGAAAAACTGTTTTTT.

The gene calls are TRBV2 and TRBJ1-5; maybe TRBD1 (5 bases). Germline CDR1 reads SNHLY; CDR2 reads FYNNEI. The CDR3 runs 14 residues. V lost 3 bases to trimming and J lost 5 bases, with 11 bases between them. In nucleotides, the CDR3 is TGTGCCAGCAGTGAGGCGGGGGGGTATCAGCCCCAGCATTTT. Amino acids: CASSEAGGYQPQHF.

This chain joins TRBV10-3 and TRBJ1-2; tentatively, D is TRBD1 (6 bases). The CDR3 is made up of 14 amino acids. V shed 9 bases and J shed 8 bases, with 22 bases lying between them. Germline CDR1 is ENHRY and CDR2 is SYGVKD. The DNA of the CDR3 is TGTGCCATTGCCTTATCTCACAGGGAAGGCGGCTACACCTTC. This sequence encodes CAIALSHREGGYTF.

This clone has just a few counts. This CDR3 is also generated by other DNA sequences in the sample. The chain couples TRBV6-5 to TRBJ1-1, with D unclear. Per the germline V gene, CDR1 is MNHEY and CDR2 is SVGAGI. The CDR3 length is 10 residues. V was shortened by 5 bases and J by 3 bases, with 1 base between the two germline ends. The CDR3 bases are TGTGCCAGCAGTGACACTGAAGCTTTCTTT. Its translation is CASSDTEAFF.

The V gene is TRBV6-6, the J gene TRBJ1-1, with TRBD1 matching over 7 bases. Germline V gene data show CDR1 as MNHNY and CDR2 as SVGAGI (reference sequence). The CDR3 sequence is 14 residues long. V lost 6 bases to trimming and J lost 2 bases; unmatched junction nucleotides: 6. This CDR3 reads CASRDGTVNTEAFF. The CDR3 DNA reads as TGTGCCAGCAGAGACGGGACAGTCAACACTGAAGCTTTCTTT.

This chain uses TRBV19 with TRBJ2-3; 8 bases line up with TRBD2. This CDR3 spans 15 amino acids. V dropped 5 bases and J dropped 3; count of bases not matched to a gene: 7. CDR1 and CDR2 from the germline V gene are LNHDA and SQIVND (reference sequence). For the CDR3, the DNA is TGTGCCAGTAGTCCCCTGACTAGCGCGACAGATACGCAGTATTTT. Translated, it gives CASSPLTSATDTQYF.

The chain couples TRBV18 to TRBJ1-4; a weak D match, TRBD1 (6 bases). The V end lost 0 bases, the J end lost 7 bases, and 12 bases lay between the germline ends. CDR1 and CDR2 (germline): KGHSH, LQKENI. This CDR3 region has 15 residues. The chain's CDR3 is CASSPPQGQGEKLFF. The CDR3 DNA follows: TGTGCCAGCTCACCACCCCAGGGGCAGGGTGAAAAACTGTTTTTT.

Here the CDR3 reads CASRGVLSVNTEAFF. CDR3 coding DNA: TGCGCCAGCAGAGGGGTTCTTTCGGTGAACACTGAAGCTTTCTTT. The chain carries TRBV5-1 and TRBJ1-1, with D tentatively TRBD1 (5 bases). Germline CDR1 reads SGHRS; CDR2 reads YFSETQ. The CDR3 sequence is 15 residues long. V shed 5 bases and J shed 0 bases, with 14 bases lying between them. The full variable domain, rest sourced from reference TRBV5-1 and TRBJ1-1, is KAGVTQTPRYLIKTRGQQVTLSCSPISGHRSVSWYQQTPGQGLQFLFEYFSETQRNKGNFPGRFSGRQFSNSRSEMNVSTLELGDSALYLCASRGVLSVNTEAFFGQGTRLTVV.

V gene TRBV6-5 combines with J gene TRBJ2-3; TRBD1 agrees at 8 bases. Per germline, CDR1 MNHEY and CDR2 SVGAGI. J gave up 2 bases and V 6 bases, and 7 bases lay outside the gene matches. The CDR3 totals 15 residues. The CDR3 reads CASSLRTGITDTQYF. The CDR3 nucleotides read TGTGCCAGCAGCTTAAGGACAGGGATCACAGATACGCAGTATTTT.

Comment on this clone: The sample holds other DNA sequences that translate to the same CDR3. This chain's CDR3 is CASSPGQRNTEAFF. The CDR3 DNA sequence: TGTGCCAGCAGCCCGGGACAGCGCAACACTGAAGCTTTCTTT. The V gene is TRBV5-6, the J gene TRBJ1-1, with TRBD1 matching 7 bases. The CDR3 contains 14 residues. The germline V gene has CDR1 SGHDT and CDR2 YYEEEE. The V and J ends lost 4 bases and 2 bases, in that order; junction bases with no gene match: 5.